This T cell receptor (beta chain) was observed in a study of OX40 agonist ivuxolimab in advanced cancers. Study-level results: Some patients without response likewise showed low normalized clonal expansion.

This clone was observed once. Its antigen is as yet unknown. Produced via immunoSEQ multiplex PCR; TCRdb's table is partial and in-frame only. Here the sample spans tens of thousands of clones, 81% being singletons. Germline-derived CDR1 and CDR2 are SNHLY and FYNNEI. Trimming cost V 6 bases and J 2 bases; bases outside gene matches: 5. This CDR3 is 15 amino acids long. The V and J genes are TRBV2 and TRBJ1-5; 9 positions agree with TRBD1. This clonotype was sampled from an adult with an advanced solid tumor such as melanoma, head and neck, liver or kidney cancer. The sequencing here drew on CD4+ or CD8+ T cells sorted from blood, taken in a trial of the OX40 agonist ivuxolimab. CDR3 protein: CASRDRTGGNQPQHF. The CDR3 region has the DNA TGTGCCAGCAGGGACAGGACAGGGGGCAATCAGCCCCAGCATTTT.